This is a list of T cell receptor beta chains from one sample in a study of esophageal squamous cell carcinoma under preoperative chemotherapy. Each CDR3 protein is one row after TCRdb ran MiXCR on the PCR reads. The sample includes about 11,000 distinct CDR3 sequences, almost 65% of them seen just once. The sample was collected from a patient given preoperative chemotherapy. All receptors come from a human donor with esophageal squamous cell carcinoma. The donor label of this sample is uncertain. Each CDR3 is given with its conserved first and last residue. A D gene is named only where the DNA matches it firmly. Expanded clones get a size class; other rows say once, few or many, or leave the size out.

CDR3nt: TGTGCCAGTACCCTCGACCTAGGGGAGACCCAGTACTTC
CDR3aa: CASTLDLGETQYF
abundance: -
d_gene: -
len: 13
v_gene: TRBV6-1
j_gene: TRBJ2-5

CDR3nt: TGTGCCAGCACGATGGGCGTAGGGAGGGGGGTCGTCTACAATGAGCAGTTCTTC
CDR3aa: CASTMGVGRGVVYNEQFF
abundance: few
d_gene: -
len: 18
v_gene: TRBV6-1
j_gene: TRBJ2-1

CDR3nt: TGTGCCAGCAAAAGCGCCTCTAAGCGGGAGCAGTTCTTC
CDR3aa: CASKSASKREQFF
abundance: -
d_gene: -
len: 13
v_gene: TRBV6-1
j_gene: TRBJ2-1

CDR3nt: TGTGCCAGCGCGGGATTTGGGGGAAGCTACCAAGAGACGCAGTACTTT
CDR3aa: CASAGFGGSYQETQYF
abundance: -
d_gene: -
len: 16
v_gene: TRBV6-1
j_gene: TRBJ2-3

CDR3nt: TGTGCCAGCAGTTTAGGACAACAGACCGGGGAGCTGTTTTTT
CDR3aa: CASSLGQQTGELFF
abundance: -
d_gene: -
len: 14
v_gene: TRBV12-3/TRBV12-4
j_gene: TRBJ2-2

CDR3nt: TGTGCCAGCAGTGACTCGGGGGGGAGCGACAAAGATACGCAGTATTTT
CDR3aa: CASSDSGGSDKDTQYF
abundance: -
d_gene: TRBD2
len: 16
v_gene: TRBV6-8
j_gene: TRBJ2-3

CDR3nt: TGTGCCAGCAGCTTATGGGCTAGCGGAGCGGGCCCAGATACGCAGTATTTT
CDR3aa: CASSLWASGAGPDTQYF
abundance: -
d_gene: TRBD2
len: 17
v_gene: TRBV7-2
j_gene: TRBJ2-3

CDR3nt: TGTGCCAGCCAACTAGCGGGAGCCGGAAGTGAGCAGTACTTC
CDR3aa: CASQLAGAGSEQYF
abundance: few
d_gene: TRBD2
len: 14
v_gene: TRBV6-1
j_gene: TRBJ2-7

CDR3nt: TGTGCCAGCAGTCCAGCGGCCACTTCCTACAATGAGCAGTTCTTC
CDR3aa: CASSPAATSYNEQFF
abundance: -
d_gene: -
len: 15
v_gene: TRBV6-1
j_gene: TRBJ2-1

CDR3nt: TGCGCCAGCAGCCAAGATTCTGGGACTAGCGGGAGGACGTTCTTC
CDR3aa: CASSQDSGTSGRTFF
abundance: few
d_gene: TRBD2
len: 15
v_gene: TRBV4-1
j_gene: TRBJ2-1

CDR3nt: TGTGCCAGCAGACTCACAGGGGGCGATGAGCAGTTCTTC
CDR3aa: CASRLTGGDEQFF
abundance: -
d_gene: TRBD1
len: 13
v_gene: TRBV6-1
j_gene: TRBJ2-1

CDR3nt: TGTGCCAGCAGAAGGGACAGGCCGAACACTGAAGCTTTCTTT
CDR3aa: CASRRDRPNTEAFF
abundance: -
d_gene: TRBD1
len: 14
v_gene: TRBV6-1
j_gene: TRBJ1-1

CDR3nt: TGTGCCAGCACCGGGACTAGCGGGAGGTACAATGAGCAGTTCTTC
CDR3aa: CASTGTSGRYNEQFF
abundance: -
d_gene: TRBD2
len: 15
v_gene: TRBV12-3/TRBV12-4
j_gene: TRBJ2-1

CDR3nt: TGCGCCAGCAGTGAGTATTTAGGGGCCAACAATAAGCAGTATTTC
CDR3aa: CASSEYLGANNKQYF
abundance: once
d_gene: -
len: 15
v_gene: TRBV10-2
j_gene: TRBJ2-1

CDR3nt: TGTGCCAGCAGTGAATTGGGGGGGAGAGACAAAAACACGCAGTATTTC
CDR3aa: CASSELGGRDKNTQYF
abundance: -
d_gene: TRBD2
len: 16
v_gene: TRBV6-1
j_gene: TRBJ2-3

CDR3nt: TGTGCCAGCAGCACCGGGACAGAGATCGAGACCCAGTACTTC
CDR3aa: CASSTGTEIETQYF
abundance: -
d_gene: TRBD1
len: 14
v_gene: TRBV6-2/TRBV6-3
j_gene: TRBJ2-5

CDR3nt: TGTGCCGGGGGTTCCGGGGGAGGTGGCACAGATACGCAGTACTTC
CDR3aa: CAGGSGGGGTDTQYF
abundance: -
d_gene: -
len: 15
v_gene: TRBV28
j_gene: TRBJ2-7

CDR3nt: TGTGCCAGGGGTGACAGGGCCAAAAATACGCAGTATTTC
CDR3aa: CARGDRAKNTQYF
abundance: -
d_gene: TRBD1
len: 13
v_gene: TRBV6-4
j_gene: TRBJ2-3